Below are 7 T cell receptor beta chains sequenced from a single sample in a study of blood T cell repertoires in COVID-19. Data came from immunoSEQ multiplex PCR; TCRdb stores just in-frame clones and leaves some out. The sample lists fewer than 150,000 clones; roughly 82% were seen once. Material: peripheral blood. The receptors here all came from a woman between 40 and 55 years old with acute or convalescent COVID-19.

The chain joins TRBV6-4 to TRBJ1-2, with TRBD1 matching 9 bases. The CDR3 is 13 residues long. V lost 6 bases, J lost 6 bases, and 5 bases stayed unmatched. CDR1 and CDR2 (germline): MRHNA, SNTAGT. The CDR3, as DNA: TGTGCCAGCAGGAATACAGGGGGCAATGGCTACACCTTC. Its protein product is CASRNTGGNGYTF.

The CDR3 here is CASTLGVGGRGQPQHF. The CDR3 region has the DNA TGTGCCAGCACCCTAGGGGTAGGGGGCAGAGGTCAGCCCCAGCATTTT. The chain couples TRBV7-8 to TRBJ1-5; 7 bases are shared with TRBD1. The germline V gene encodes CDR1 SGHVS and CDR2 FQNEAQ. This CDR3 has 16 residues. Trimming removed 7 bases from V and 6 bases from J; junction bases left unmatched: 15.

This chain links TRBV5-1 with TRBJ2-3; D unresolved. CDR1 is SGHRS, CDR2 YFSETQ, per germline. Trimming left V 0 bases short and J 6 bases short, with 14 bases between. The CDR3 contains 15 residues. CDR3 bases: TGCGCCAGCAGCTTGGATGGAGTGGGTAGCGATACGCAGTATTTT. This gives the protein CASSLDGVGSDTQYF.

The rearrangement uses TRBV7-3 and TRBJ2-3; 8 bases are a match to TRBD2. Unmatched junction bases numbered 16, after V lost 5 bases and J lost 6 bases. Germline V gene lookup returns CDR1 SGHTA and CDR2 FQGTGA. The CDR3 is 17 residues long. Here the CDR3 DNA reads TGTGCCAGCAGCCCCCAGGGCGGGGGGATGTTTTTGGATACGCAGTATTTT. This codes for CASSPQGGGMFLDTQYF.

V and J are TRBV6-2 or TRBV6-3 and TRBJ2-2; TRBD1 agrees at 9 bases. Losses at the gene ends were 4 bases for V and 4 bases for J; bases not matched to a gene: 4. The length of the CDR3 is 15 residues. The germline CDR1 and CDR2 sequences are MNHEY and SVGEGT. The CDR3 DNA reads as TGTGCCAGCAGTTTTTGGACAGGGGTCACCGGGGAGCTGTTTTTT. Its translation is CASSFWTGVTGELFF.

The DNA of the CDR3 is TGTGCCAGCAGCCCTCGGACAGGGTACGACACTGAAGCTTTCTTT. It translates to CASSPRTGYDTEAFF. The gene calls are TRBV28 and TRBJ1-1, with 8 bases lining up with TRBD1. Germline lookup yields CDR1 MDHEN and CDR2 SYDVKM. The CDR3 contains 15 residues. V shed 6 bases, J shed 3 bases, and the junction held 9 bases outside the gene matches.

The chain carries TRBV5-8 and TRBJ1-1; D is perhaps TRBD1 (6 bases). The length of the CDR3 is 13 residues. The germline V gene encodes CDR1 SGHTS and CDR2 YDEGEE. V lost 2 bases, J lost 6 bases, and 11 bases lay in between. The CDR3 here is CASSFGGDPEAFF. The CDR3 bases are TGTGCCAGCAGCTTTGGGGGCGACCCTGAAGCTTTCTTT.